This T cell receptor (beta chain) was captured in a study of beta chain features in type 1 diabetes. The CDR3 runs 16 residues. Per the germline V gene, CDR1 is MDHEN and CDR2 is SYDVKM. V was pared by 5 bases and J by 1 base, with 11 bases of the junction left unmatched. Expressed TCRB transcripts were sequenced after all isolated RNA was converted to cDNA. Sequencing was performed with immunoSEQ multiplex PCR; in TCRdb, only in-frame clones are kept and a portion is missing. The sample carries around 330,000 clones, about 11% recorded once. In its sample, this clone was seen a few times. Sequencing was performed on naive CD4+ T cells from blood. This clonotype originated in a young woman in good health. The chain has TRBV28 and TRBJ2-7; the match to TRBD1 covers 7 bases. The CDR3 reads CASSASGTAPSYEQYF. The DNA for the CDR3 is TGTGCCAGCAGTGCCTCCGGGACAGCCCCTTCCTACGAGCAGTACTTC.